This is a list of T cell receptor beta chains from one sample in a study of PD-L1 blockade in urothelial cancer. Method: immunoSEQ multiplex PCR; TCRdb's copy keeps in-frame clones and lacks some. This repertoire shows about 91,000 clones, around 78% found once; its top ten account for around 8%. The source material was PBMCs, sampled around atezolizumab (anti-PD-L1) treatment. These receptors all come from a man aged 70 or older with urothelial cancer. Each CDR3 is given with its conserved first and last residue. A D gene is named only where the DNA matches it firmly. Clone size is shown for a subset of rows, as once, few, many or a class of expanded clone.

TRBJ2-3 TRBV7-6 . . TGTGCCAGCAGCTTATTACTAGAGGACACAGATACGCAGTATTTT CASSLLLEDTDTQYF
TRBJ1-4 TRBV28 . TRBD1 TGTGCCAGCAGTCCCCACAGGGGGTCTAATGAAAAACTGTTTTTT CASSPHRGSNEKLFF
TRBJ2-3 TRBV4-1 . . TGCGCCAGCAGCCGAGCCGGGGAGGCAGATACGCAGTATTTT CASSRAGEADTQYF
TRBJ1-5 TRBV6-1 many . TGTGCCAGCTCAGGGTCGGGAGGCTATCAGCCCCAGCATTTT CASSGSGGYQPQHF
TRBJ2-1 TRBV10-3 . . TGTGCCTCCGCCGGGTCTTTCGACAATGAGCAGTTCTTC CASAGSFDNEQFF
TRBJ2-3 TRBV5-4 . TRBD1 TGTGCCAGCAGCCCCTCCGGGACAGGGGGTCCAGATACGCAGTATTTT CASSPSGTGGPDTQYF
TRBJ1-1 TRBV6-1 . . TGTGCCAGCATAGACAGCTACATGAACACTGAAGCTTTCTTT CASIDSYMNTEAFF
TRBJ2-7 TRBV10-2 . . TGCGCCAGCAGTGAGGACGGGGGCAGGGGAAGCGGGGTAGGAATCTACGAGCAGTACTTC CASSEDGGRGSGVGIYEQYF
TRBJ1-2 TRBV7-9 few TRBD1 TGTGCCAGCAGCCGCGACAGGGGACATAGAGGCTACACCTTC CASSRDRGHRGYTF
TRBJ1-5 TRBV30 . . TGTGCCTGGAGTGGGGGGGGCAGCAATCAGCCCCAGCATTTT CAWSGGGSNQPQHF
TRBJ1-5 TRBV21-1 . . TGTGCCAGCAGCAAAGAGTGCGGGACAGGGGACCTTAGCAATCAGCCCCAGCATTTT CASSKECGTGDLSNQPQHF
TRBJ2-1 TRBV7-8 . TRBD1 TGTGCCAGCAGCTTGGACAGGGGGTATTCGGATGAGCAGTTCTTC CASSLDRGYSDEQFF
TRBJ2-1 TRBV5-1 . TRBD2 TGCGCCAGCAGCTTGGCGAGCGGGGGGAGTGATGAGCAGTTCTTC CASSLASGGSDEQFF
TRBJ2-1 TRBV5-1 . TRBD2 TGCGCCAGCAGCTTAAGCGGGAACGATCCATACAATGAGCAGTTCTTC CASSLSGNDPYNEQFF
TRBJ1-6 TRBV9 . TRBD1 TGTGCCAGCAGCGCGGGACAGCTTAATTCACCCCTCCACTTT CASSAGQLNSPLHF
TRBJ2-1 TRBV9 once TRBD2 TGTGCCAGCAGCGTAGAACTAGCGGGCGAGAGGCAGTTCTTC CASSVELAGERQFF
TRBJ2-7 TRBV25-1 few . TGTGCCAGCCGCCAACAGGCCAGCCGCTCCTACGAGCAGTACTTC CASRQQASRSYEQYF
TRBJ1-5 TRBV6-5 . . TGTGCCAGCAGTTATGCGGGGACTAATCAGCCCCAGCATTTT CASSYAGTNQPQHF
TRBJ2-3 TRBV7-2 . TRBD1 TGTGCCAGCAGCTTAGTGAGGGGGCCCGCTGATACGCAGTATTTT CASSLVRGPADTQYF
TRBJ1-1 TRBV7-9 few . TGTGCCAGCAGCTCGGTCATGAACACTGAAGCTTTCTTT CASSSVMNTEAFF
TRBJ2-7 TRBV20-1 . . TGCAGTGCTAGGGGGGGAAGCGAGCAGTACTTC CSARGGSEQYF
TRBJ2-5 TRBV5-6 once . TGTGCCAGCAGCTTGGTTCCGGGATTGGGGGAGACCCAGTACTTC CASSLVPGLGETQYF
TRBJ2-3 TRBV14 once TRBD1 TGTGCCAGCAACCAAGGACCAGGGGGCAACACAGATACGCAGTATTTT CASNQGPGGNTDTQYF
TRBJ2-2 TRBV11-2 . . TGTGCCAGCAGTGGGACTCCGGGTGACGGCGGGGAGCTGTTTTTT CASSGTPGDGGELFF
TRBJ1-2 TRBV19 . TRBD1 TGTGCCAGTAGGGACAGGGGGCATGACTATGGCTACACCTTC CASRDRGHDYGYTF
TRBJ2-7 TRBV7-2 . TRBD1 TGTGCCAGCAGCTACGACAGGGGGAGCGACGAGCAGTACTTC CASSYDRGSDEQYF